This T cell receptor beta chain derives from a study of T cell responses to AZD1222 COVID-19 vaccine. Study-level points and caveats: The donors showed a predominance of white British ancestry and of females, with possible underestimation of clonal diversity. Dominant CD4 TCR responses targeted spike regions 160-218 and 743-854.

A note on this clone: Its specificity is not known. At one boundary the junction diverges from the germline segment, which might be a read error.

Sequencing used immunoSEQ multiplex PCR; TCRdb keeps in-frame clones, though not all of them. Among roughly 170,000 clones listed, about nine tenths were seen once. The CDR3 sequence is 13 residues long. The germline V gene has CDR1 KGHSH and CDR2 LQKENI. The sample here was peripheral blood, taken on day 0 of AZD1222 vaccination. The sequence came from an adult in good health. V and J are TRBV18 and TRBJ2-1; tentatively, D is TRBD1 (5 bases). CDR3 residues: CASSPLKDNEQFF. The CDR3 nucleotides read TGTGCCAGCTCACCACTAAAGGACAACGAGCAGTTCTTC.